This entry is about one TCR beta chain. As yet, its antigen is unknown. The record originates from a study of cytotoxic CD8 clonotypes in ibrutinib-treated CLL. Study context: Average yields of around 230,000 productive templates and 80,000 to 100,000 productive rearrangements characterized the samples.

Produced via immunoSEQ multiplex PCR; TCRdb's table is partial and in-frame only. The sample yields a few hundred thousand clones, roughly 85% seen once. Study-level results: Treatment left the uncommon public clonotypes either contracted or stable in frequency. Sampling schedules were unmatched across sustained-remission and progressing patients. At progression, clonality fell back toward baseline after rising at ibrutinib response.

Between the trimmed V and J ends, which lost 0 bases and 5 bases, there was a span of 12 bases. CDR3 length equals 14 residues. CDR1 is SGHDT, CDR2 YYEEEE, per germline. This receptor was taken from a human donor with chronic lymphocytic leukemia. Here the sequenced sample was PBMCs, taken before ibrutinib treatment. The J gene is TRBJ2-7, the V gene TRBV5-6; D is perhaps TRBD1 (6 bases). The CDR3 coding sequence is TGTGCCAGCAGCTTGGATTGGGGGCGGGACGAGCAGTACTTC. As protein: CASSLDWGRDEQYF.